These T cell receptor beta chains were read from a single sample in a study of shared clonotypes between healthy human individuals. Sequencing was performed with immunoSEQ multiplex PCR; in TCRdb, only in-frame clones are kept and a portion is missing. The table records approximately 500,000 clones, 75% to 80% of them present only once. The sequenced material came from PBMCs. The receptors stem from a woman in her forties in good health. Some clones in this sample may be carry-over from other donors' samples. The CDR3 runs from the conserved cysteine through the conserved F or W. D genes are given only for firm matches. Clone size is stated in some rows and not others, as once, few, many or a class when expanded.

v_call	clone_size	j_call	d_call	cdr3_aa	cdr3_nt
TRBV7-2	once	TRBJ2-7	-	CASSLAGAVGEQYF	TGTGCCAGCAGCTTAGCGGGGGCAGTAGGCGAGCAGTACTTC
TRBV30	few	TRBJ1-4	-	CAWSWGLGSGNEKLFF	TGTGCCTGGAGTTGGGGTTTGGGCAGCGGCAATGAAAAACTGTTTTTT
TRBV19	-	TRBJ1-2	TRBD1	CASSMTGTGYGYTF	TGTGCCAGTAGTATGACCGGGACAGGCTATGGCTACACCTTC
TRBV11-3	-	TRBJ2-2	TRBD2	CASSPRAGVDTGELFF	TGTGCCAGCAGCCCGAGGGCGGGGGTCGACACCGGGGAGCTGTTTTTT
TRBV7-3	-	TRBJ1-2	TRBD1	CASSPNSGTGYGYTF	TGTGCCAGCAGCCCCAACTCCGGGACAGGCTATGGCTACACCTTC
TRBV19	few	TRBJ1-5	TRBD1	CASSIRQGAQPQHF	TGTGCCAGTAGTATACGACAGGGAGCTCAGCCCCAGCATTTT
TRBV28	-	TRBJ2-5	-	CASIRVAGETQYF	TGTGCCAGCATTAGGGTTGCGGGGGAGACCCAGTACTTC
TRBV5-4	many	TRBJ2-3	-	CASSLGGGSRTDTQYF	TGTGCCAGCAGCCTGGGGGGCGGGAGTAGGACAGATACGCAGTATTTT
TRBV29-1	-	TRBJ2-1	-	CSYLLANEQFF	TGCAGCTACCTGTTGGCCAATGAGCAGTTCTTC
TRBV7-3	few	TRBJ1-5	TRBD1	CASSLICQGVGQPQHF	TGTGCCAGCAGCTTAATATGCCAGGGGGTTGGTCAGCCCCAGCATTTT
TRBV5-1	-	TRBJ2-2	TRBD2	CASSFSLAGGTGELFF	TGCGCCAGCAGCTTCAGCCTAGCGGGAGGCACCGGGGAGCTGTTTTTT
TRBV4-1	medium-sized	TRBJ2-1	TRBD2	CASSQETSGSYNEQFF	TGCGCCAGCAGCCAAGAGACTAGCGGCTCCTACAATGAGCAGTTCTTC
TRBV10-3	-	TRBJ2-7	-	CATTTGAAYEQYF	TGTGCCACTACGACAGGCGCGGCCTACGAGCAGTACTTC
TRBV7-6	-	TRBJ2-7	-	CASSLAVAGEQYF	TGTGCCAGCAGCTTAGCCGTGGCAGGGGAGCAGTACTTC
TRBV7-2	-	TRBJ1-2	-	CASSPNSVRYYGYTF	TGTGCCAGCAGCCCAAACAGCGTTCGGTACTATGGCTACACCTTC
TRBV9	once	TRBJ1-2	TRBD1	CASSEGQGAYGYTF	TGTGCCAGCAGCGAGGGACAGGGGGCCTATGGCTACACCTTC
TRBV5-6	-	TRBJ2-7	-	CASGNGVGASYEQYF	TGTGCCAGCGGAAATGGGGTTGGGGCCTCCTACGAGCAGTACTTC
TRBV21-1	-	TRBJ2-7	-	CASSKLSSYEQYF	TGTGCCAGCAGCAAACTCAGCTCCTACGAGCAGTACTTC